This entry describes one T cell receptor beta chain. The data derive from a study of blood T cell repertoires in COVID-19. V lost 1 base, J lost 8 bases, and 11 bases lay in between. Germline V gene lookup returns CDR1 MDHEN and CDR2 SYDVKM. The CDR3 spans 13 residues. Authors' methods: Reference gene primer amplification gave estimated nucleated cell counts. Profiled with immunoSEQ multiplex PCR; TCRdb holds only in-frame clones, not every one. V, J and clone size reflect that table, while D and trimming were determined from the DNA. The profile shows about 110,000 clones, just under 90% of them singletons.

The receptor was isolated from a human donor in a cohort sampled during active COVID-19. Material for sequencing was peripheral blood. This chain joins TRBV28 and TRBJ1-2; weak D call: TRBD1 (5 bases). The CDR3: CASSLLGPRGYTF. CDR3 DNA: TGTGCCAGCAGTTTATTGGGGCCCCGCGGCTACACCTTC.